This entry describes one T cell receptor (beta chain). No antigen is known for it. The data are from a study of T cell responses to AZD1222 COVID-19 vaccine. Here immunoSEQ multiplex PCR was the method, and the copy in TCRdb shows in-frame clones only, minus some. The sample includes roughly 120,000 clones, 80% to 90% of them seen just once. The CDR3 is 12 amino acids. V lost 0 bases and J lost 13, with 12 bases in between. The germline gives CDR1 LNHNV, CDR2 YYDKDF (reference sequence). Study results and limitations: Scientists sampled the repertoires only once the peak T cell response had passed. Recipients of AZD1222 seropositive at baseline numbered only 6 or 7. The sample set comprised mostly white British donors with more females, and clonal diversity was possibly underestimated.

The sequence was obtained from an adult who received the AZD1222 COVID-19 vaccine. The source was peripheral blood, collected 28 days after the second AZD1222 dose. The chain is built from TRBV15 and TRBJ2-5; D unclear. Here the CDR3 DNA reads TGTGCCACCAGCAGAGATCGACTGAACCCGTACTTC. This encodes CATSRDRLNPYF.